The TCR beta chain described here comes from a study of T cells in Graves' hyperthyroidism and ophthalmopathy (dated by TCRdb to about 2019). In the study overall: To identify distinguishing TCR V-J signatures, a discovery cohort of about 100 patients was used, comprising fewer than 45 with Graves' ophthalmopathy and around 60 with stable Graves' hyperthyroidism. The 100 discovery patients were randomly split 7:3 into training and test sets. The paper describes TCR Vbeta CDR3 sequencing of around 140 peripheral blood samples, made up of some 40 ophthalmopathy patients, roughly 80 hyperthyroidism patients and roughly 17 progressor patients. Whether ophthalmopathy could be predicted prospectively was tested in an independent validation cohort made up of roughly 20 hyperthyroidism patients plus 17 patients who later progressed to ophthalmopathy. Thyroid tissue and blood T-cell repertoires from six or seven Graves' hyperthyroidism patients were also compared in the study. After blood sampling, hyperthyroidism patients were treated with methimazole at a starting dose of 30 mg daily, and ophthalmopathy patients were treated with high-dose intravenous methylprednisolone.

Study-level results and caveats: Most expanded thyroid clonotypes (frequency above 0.001) were also detected in blood, a finding suggesting that blood repertoires may reflect thyroid immune responses. Sample size was not statistically predetermined, and investigators were not blinded to group allocation. A model built on a 13 V-J signature distinguished ophthalmopathy from stable hyperthyroidism, reaching around 90% sensitivity and around 82% specificity in cross-validation and 80%/75% in testing. During validation, the model predicted progression to ophthalmopathy a median of approximately 7 months ahead of onset, with roughly 65% sensitivity and 72% to 80% specificity.

The TCR beta CDR3 regions were amplified from RNA transcripts. A first-round RT-PCR of the TCR CDR3 used the HTBI primer set with the Qiagen OneStep RT-PCR kit. A second multiplex PCR round built the libraries, followed by size selection and purification. The libraries were sequenced on an Illumina HiSeq2000 using paired-end 100 bp reads. Regarding the original processing steps: SOAPnuke was used to process the raw data, removing reads that contained adapters or uncalled bases, had a mean Phred below 15, or lacked an exact match to the constant primer or identifier. High-quality paired reads were merged with COPE v1.2.5, and unique nucleotide sequences were defined as clonotypes. MiTCR v1.1 was used to align clonotypes to the IMGT TRBV, TRBD and TRBJ reference segments. The analysis was restricted to V-J combinations with a frequency above 0.0001, which together covered 99.2% of the repertoires. A TCS score was defined as the ratio between F50 (clonal expansion) and ExV (chaos), using BLOSUM62-based TCRdist between CDR3 peptides within each V-J. Welch's t-statistics and random forest reduced 514 V-J features to 13, which were used in a naive Bayes classifier (R e1071). Thyroid-blood repertoire similarity was quantified with the Morisita-Horn index. Using fastp at Q25 and MiXCR, TCRdb reprocessed the public reads and kept productive beta chains. Here each entry gathers all rows of one CDR3 protein and keeps the most common genes and DNA. Clone size and V and J calls follow TCRdb, not the original study. The sample table lists about 570,000 distinct CDR3 sequences, just over 45% of them with a count of one. Over 15% of the sample lies in the top ten.

The study excluded patients with uncontrolled infections, other autoimmune diseases, pregnancy or lactation. Clinical symptoms, serum thyroxine and TRAb, thyroid ultrasound, and orbital computed tomography formed the basis for the diagnoses. Total RNA was extracted with Trizol reagent, and quality was checked on an Agilent 2100 Bioanalyzer. This clonotype was detected ten times or more. Its antigen is unknown. It has no much larger one-base neighbor in the sample; base qualities were not kept. Spanning cysteine to phenylalanine, the CDR3 consists of 15 amino acids. Only CDR3 DNA is held: 45 bases, read in frame from base 1. CDR1 is given as KGHDR and CDR2 as SFDVKD, both from the germline V gene. Trimming takes 3 bases from V and 3 bases from J, and the germline ends sit 13 bases apart.

In this chain, TRBV24-1 is recombined with TRBJ2-5; the D call is possibly TRBD1 or TRBD2, each sharing 5 bases. The clonotype was recovered from an adult woman with Graves' disease, either hyperthyroidism or ophthalmopathy (not recorded which). Material for sequencing was peripheral blood or thyroid tissue (not recorded which). The encoded CDR3 is CATSDAGTAKETQYF. The sequenced DNA: TGTGCCACCAGTGATGCCGGGACGGCGAAAGAGACCCAGTACTTC.